This entry is about one T cell receptor beta chain. This entry belongs to a study of blood T cell repertoires in COVID-19. Study-level background: The analysed material was cDNA or gDNA that came from T cells, B-cell-depleted T cells, or PBMCs.

V shed 5 bases and J shed 0 bases, with 8 bases lying between them. This CDR3 spans 14 amino acids. The V gene's germline CDR1 is MNHEY and CDR2 SMNVEV (reference sequence). Original processing methods: Amplifying reference gene primers gave estimates of nucleated cell counts. Generated by immunoSEQ multiplex PCR, the TCRdb table keeps only in-frame clones and is missing some. The D gene and trimming were derived from the DNA, and the V and J assignments and clone size from that table. The sample consists of some 270,000 clones, 70% to 90% of them appearing once. The sequenced sample was peripheral blood. This chain joins TRBV27 and TRBJ2-1, with D perhaps matching TRBD2 (5 bases). The sequence derives from a woman in her 70s with acute or convalescent COVID-19. The CDR3, as DNA: TGTGCCAGCAGTCGGGAAGGCTCCTACAATGAGCAGTTCTTC. Translation: CASSREGSYNEQFF.